A selection of T cell receptor beta chains follows, all from one sample in a study of identical twins. TCRdb independently ran MiXCR on the 5' RACE reads; one entry per CDR3 protein. The top ten hold approximately 2.1% of the sample, which has around 280,000 distinct CDR3 sequences, roughly 8.6% seen once. The same data also contributed to another study, on yellow fever vaccine responses in identical twins.

The sequenced material came from memory (CD45RO+) T cells sorted from blood. These receptors came from a woman between 18 and 29 years old in good health. Both conserved end residues are part of each CDR3. The D gene is left open where the match is weak. Only part of the rows carry a size: once, few, many, or a class if the clone is expanded.

D gene,V gene,clone size,J gene,CDR3 DNA,CDR3 protein
TRBD2,TRBV3-1,-,TRBJ2-1,TGTGCCTGCAGCCTCGGTGGGCGGGAGGGCGTCTTCAATGAGCAGTTCTTC,CACSLGGREGVFNEQFF
-,TRBV6-1,few,TRBJ1-6,TGTGCCAGCAGTCCCACAGAGGGAGGGAATTCACCCCTCCACTTT,CASSPTEGGNSPLHF
-,TRBV15,many,TRBJ1-4,TGTGCCACCAGCACCCGACGCGTAGGAGTTGGTGAAAAACTGTTTTTT,CATSTRRVGVGEKLFF
-,TRBV21-1,many,TRBJ2-1,TGTGCCAGCACTCGGGGGGACGCCTACCGTTTTCTCAACAATGAGCAGTTCTTC,CASTRGDAYRFLNNEQFF
-,TRBV19,many,TRBJ2-3,TGTGCCAGTAGTATTCTAGATACGCAGTATTTT,CASSILDTQYF
TRBD2,TRBV5-4,few,TRBJ2-7,TGTGCCAGCAGCTTTACTAGCGGGAGTAACGAGCAGTACTTC,CASSFTSGSNEQYF
-,TRBV28,few,TRBJ1-3,TGTGCCAGCAATCGGCAGGGGATTCGAAACACCATATATTTT,CASNRQGIRNTIYF
-,TRBV18,-,TRBJ2-3,TGTGCCAGCTCACCCTACGGTACTAGCACAGATACGCAGTATTTT,CASSPYGTSTDTQYF
-,TRBV7-8,many,TRBJ2-3,TGTGCCAGCAGCCGTGGCGGATTCCCTAGCACAGATACGCAGTATTTT,CASSRGGFPSTDTQYF
-,TRBV5-1,few,TRBJ1-4,TGCGCCAGCAGAACTGGACCGACTAATGAAAAACTGTTTTTT,CASRTGPTNEKLFF
-,TRBV20-1,many,TRBJ1-1,TGCAGTGCTAGATCTACAGGGTCTGCTGAAGCTTTCTTT,CSARSTGSAEAFF
-,TRBV5-1,many,TRBJ2-5,TGCGCCAGCAGCTTGATCTCCACAACGGAGACCCAGTACTTC,CASSLISTTETQYF
TRBD2,TRBV4-2,few,TRBJ2-5,TGTGCCAGCAGCGGTCGGGAGGCTTGGAAGGAGACCCAGTACTTC,CASSGREAWKETQYF
TRBD2,TRBV20-1,few,TRBJ2-7,TGCAGTGCTAGACGTCTTCCGCGACTGACTAGCGGATTACGGACCTCCTACGAGCAGTACTTC,CSARRLPRLTSGLRTSYEQYF
TRBD2,TRBV7-8,few,TRBJ2-7,TGTGCCAGCAGCTTAGCGCGGCCTAGCGGGACAAAGGGTTACGAGCAGTACTTC,CASSLARPSGTKGYEQYF
-,TRBV7-6,few,TRBJ1-3,TGTGCCAGCAGCTTAGATATGGCAACTGGAAACACCATATATTTT,CASSLDMATGNTIYF
-,TRBV4-2,few,TRBJ2-1,TGTGCCAGCAGCCAAGATTTTTCGGGTGTGAGATACAATGAGCAGTTCTTC,CASSQDFSGVRYNEQFF
-,TRBV12-5,-,TRBJ1-2,TGTGCTAGTGGTTTGGGAATTGTCGACACCTTC,CASGLGIVDTF
-,TRBV28,many,TRBJ2-1,TGTGCCAGCCGGCCGCGTTTGCCGGGCCCGAGCTCCTACAATGAGCAGTTCTTC,CASRPRLPGPSSYNEQFF
-,TRBV4-1,-,TRBJ1-4,TGCGCCAGCAGCCAAGCTCTGGGGGCTTCAGGAGAAAAACTGTTTTTT,CASSQALGASGEKLFF
TRBD1,TRBV7-9,few,TRBJ1-2,TGTGCCAGCAGCTCATCAAACAGGGGGTTTATCTATGGCTACACCTTC,CASSSSNRGFIYGYTF
TRBD1,TRBV5-1,-,TRBJ2-7,TGCGCCAGCAGTCGGGACAGTATCGGAGAGCAGTACTTC,CASSRDSIGEQYF
TRBD2,TRBV12-3/TRBV12-4,many,TRBJ2-5,TGTGCCAGCAGGGAGAGGACTAGCGGGAGTAAAGAGACCCAGTACTTC,CASRERTSGSKETQYF
TRBD1,TRBV12-3/TRBV12-4,many,TRBJ1-5,TGTGCCAGCAGTTTAGGGTCGAGGACAGGAAGGGATCAGCCCCAGCATTTT,CASSLGSRTGRDQPQHF
-,TRBV12-3/TRBV12-4,many,TRBJ1-1,TGTGCCAGCAGTTTAGTAGCCGGGGGCGGCACTGAAGCTTTCTTT,CASSLVAGGGTEAFF
TRBD2,TRBV4-2,many,TRBJ2-3,TGTGCCAGCAGCCCATTTAGCGGGGGGGCGACAGATACGCAGTATTTT,CASSPFSGGATDTQYF
-,TRBV5-1,large,TRBJ2-7,TGCGCCAGCAGCTTGGGGACTACCTTTTCCTACGAGCAGTACTTC,CASSLGTTFSYEQYF
TRBD1,TRBV25-1,-,TRBJ1-2,TGTGCCAGCAGCACAGGACAGGGACCCTATGGCTACACCTTC,CASSTGQGPYGYTF
TRBD2,TRBV11-3,-,TRBJ2-5,TGTGCCAGCAGCTTAGGTCCAGCGGGAGTCCGAGAGACCCAGTACTTC,CASSLGPAGVRETQYF
-,TRBV28,few,TRBJ2-2,TGTGCCAGCAGCAACCGCTTGGTGAACACCGGGGAGCTGTTTTTT,CASSNRLVNTGELFF
-,TRBV14,many,TRBJ2-3,TGTGCCAGCAGCCAAGTGGACACCCGCACAGATACGCAGTATTTT,CASSQVDTRTDTQYF
TRBD2,TRBV24-1,-,TRBJ2-3,TGTGCCACCAGTGACGTAGCGGGAGGAGGAACAGATACGCAGTATTTT,CATSDVAGGGTDTQYF
-,TRBV9,many,TRBJ1-4,TGTGCCGCCTCGCGGGGCTCAACTAATGAAAAACTGTTTTTT,CAASRGSTNEKLFF
-,TRBV3-1,many,TRBJ1-6,TGTGCCAGCAGCCTTGGACCTGATAATTCACCCCTCCACTTT,CASSLGPDNSPLHF
-,TRBV4-2,-,TRBJ1-6,TGTGCCAGCAGCCAAGAGGGAGGACACTATAATTCACCCCTCCACTTT,CASSQEGGHYNSPLHF
TRBD1,TRBV29-1,many,TRBJ1-3,TGCAGCGTTGGGGACAGTTTCTCTGGAAACACCATATATTTT,CSVGDSFSGNTIYF
-,TRBV20-1,many,TRBJ1-2,TGCAGTGGTCAACTCCATAGGGCCCTTAACTATGGCTACACCTTC,CSGQLHRALNYGYTF
-,TRBV7-2,many,TRBJ1-6,TGTGCCAGCACGCAGGGGATTACCTATAATTCACCCCTCCACTTT,CASTQGITYNSPLHF
-,TRBV3-1,many,TRBJ1-5,TGTGCCAGCAGTTTGGGACCCGGGAGCAATCAGCCCCAGCATTTT,CASSLGPGSNQPQHF
-,TRBV27,few,TRBJ2-7,TGTGCCAGCAGTTTATCACAGTACTCCTACGAGCAGTACTTC,CASSLSQYSYEQYF
TRBD1,TRBV25-1,few,TRBJ2-3,TGTGCCAGCAGTGAAGGGACAGGGGCCACAGATACGCAGTATTTT,CASSEGTGATDTQYF
-,TRBV5-1,many,TRBJ2-7,TGCGCCAGCAGCCCTATACCCGGAAGCCACGAGCAGTACTTC,CASSPIPGSHEQYF
-,TRBV12-3/TRBV12-4,many,TRBJ2-2,TGTGCCAGCAGTTTTAGGGTGCAGGACACCGGGGAGCTGTTTTTT,CASSFRVQDTGELFF
-,TRBV28,many,TRBJ2-1,TGTGCCAGCAGTCCTCCCCTAGGGCCACTGGTCTACAATGAGCAGTTCTTC,CASSPPLGPLVYNEQFF
-,TRBV18,few,TRBJ2-7,TGTGCCAGCTCACTAAGTCGGACAGTCTACGAGCAGTACTTC,CASSLSRTVYEQYF
TRBD1,TRBV28,-,TRBJ1-3,TGTGCCAGCAGGGGACAGGGTTTCACTGGAAACACCATATATTTT,CASRGQGFTGNTIYF
-,TRBV7-8,-,TRBJ2-2,TGTGCCAGCAGCTTACAAATTCGAGGCACCGGGGAGCTGTTTTTT,CASSLQIRGTGELFF
-,TRBV20-1,-,TRBJ1-3,TGCAGTGCTAGAGATCATGGGAACACCATATATTTT,CSARDHGNTIYF
TRBD2,TRBV3-1,-,TRBJ2-3,TGTGCCAGCAGCCAAGATCTAGAACTAGCGGGAGGCACAGATACGCAGTATTTT,CASSQDLELAGGTDTQYF
TRBD2,TRBV5-1,-,TRBJ2-2,TGCGCCAGCAGCTTCCAACTAGCGCAGAACACCGGGGAGCTGTTTTTT,CASSFQLAQNTGELFF
-,TRBV3-1,many,TRBJ1-1,TGTGCCAGCAGCCAAGTTCAAGGGCCGAAAGCTTTCTTT,CASSQVQGPKAFF
-,TRBV5-1,many,TRBJ1-5,TGCGCCAGCAGCTTAACCGGGAGCAATCAGCCCCAGCATTTT,CASSLTGSNQPQHF
-,TRBV20-1,-,TRBJ1-1,TGCAGTGCTAGAGGGGGAGGACCTATGAACACTGAAGCTTTCTTT,CSARGGGPMNTEAFF
-,TRBV15,few,TRBJ1-2,TGTGCCACCAGCAGAGATCGAGAACGGTACTATGGCTACACCTTC,CATSRDRERYYGYTF
-,TRBV5-6,many,TRBJ2-2,TGTGCCAGCAGCTTGGTCTTTGGGGAGCTGTTTTTT,CASSLVFGELFF